This passage covers 30 T cell receptor beta chains from one sample sequenced in a study of blood T cell repertoires in COVID-19. Here immunoSEQ multiplex PCR was the method, and the copy in TCRdb shows in-frame clones only, minus some. The repertoire holds under 200,000 clones, 79% seen once, with more than 7% in the top ten. Sequences were obtained from peripheral blood. The source is a woman in her fifties or sixties with COVID-19, enrolled during active disease.

The rearrangement uses TRBV30 and TRBJ1-2; TRBD1 matches 11 bases. Per the germline V gene, CDR1 is GTSNPN and CDR2 is SVGIG (reference sequence). This CDR3 is 15 amino acids long. Losses at the gene ends were 0 bases for V and 7 bases for J; bases not matched to a gene: 7. The CDR3 region is CAWSVEDRGRTGYTF. The CDR3 DNA reads TGTGCCTGGAGTGTAGAGGACAGGGGGCGCACTGGCTACACCTTC. Based on the CDR3 plus reference TRBV30 and TRBJ1-2, the full variable domain is SQTIHQWPATLVQPVGSPLSLECTVEGTSNPNLYWYRQAAGRGLQLLFYSVGIGQISSEVPQNLSASRPQDRQFILSSKKLLLSDSGFYLCAWSVEDRGRTGYTFGSGTRLTVV.

This sequence joins TRBV9 and TRBJ2-2, with TRBD2 matching over 7 bases. The CDR3 sequence is 14 residues long. J gave up 7 bases and V 0 bases, and 3 bases lay outside the gene matches. Per germline, CDR1 SGDLS and CDR2 YYNGEE. The CDR3 sequence: CASSVVGGYGELFF. CDR3 coding DNA: TGTGCCAGCAGCGTAGTCGGGGGGTACGGGGAGCTGTTTTTT.

V gene TRBV6-5 combines with J gene TRBJ1-4; 8 bases map to TRBD1. Per germline, CDR1 MNHEY and CDR2 SVGAGI. The CDR3 has 16 amino acids. Trimming at V came to 3 bases and at J to 5 bases, leaving 8 bases not matched to a gene. This CDR3 is CASSYSTGGGNEKLFF. As DNA, the CDR3 is TGTGCCAGCAGTTATTCAACAGGGGGAGGGAATGAAAAACTGTTTTTT.

This chain connects TRBV5-1 to TRBJ2-5; possibly TRBD2 for D (5 bases). This CDR3 contains 13 residues. V was pared by 5 bases and J by 3 bases, with 11 bases between. Germline V gene data show CDR1 as SGHRS and CDR2 as YFSETQ. The CDR3 DNA reads TGCGCCAGCAGACTAGTTGGGGAAGAGACCCAGTACTTC. Protein product: CASRLVGEETQYF.

In the case of this clone: Other nucleotide sequences from this sample produce the same CDR3. V gene TRBV29-1 combines with J gene TRBJ2-1; perhaps TRBD2 as D (6 bases). Germline V gives CDR1 SQVTM, CDR2 ANQGSEA. This CDR3 is 11 amino acids long. Between the trimmed V and J ends, which lost 6 bases and 6 bases, there was a span of 9 bases. CDR3: CSVRRGNEQFF. DNA of the CDR3: TGCAGCGTGAGGAGGGGCAATGAGCAGTTCTTC.

J is TRBJ1-2 and V is TRBV3-1 (or the pseudogene TRBV3-2); D possibly corresponds to TRBD1 (5 bases). In germline, CDR1 is LGHDT, CDR2 YNNKEL (reference sequence). This CDR3 has 13 amino acids. Trimming removed 4 bases at V and 3 bases at J, with 9 bases between. The CDR3: CASSPQGDYGYTF. CDR3 DNA sequence: TGTGCCAGCAGCCCCCAGGGCGACTATGGCTACACCTTC.

The CDR3 DNA sequence: TGCGCCAGCAGCTTGGATTCATTACAGGTGGGCACTGAAGCTTTCTTT. Encoded protein: CASSLDSLQVGTEAFF. The gene calls are TRBV5-1 and TRBJ1-1; maybe TRBD1 (5 bases). Per germline, CDR1 SGHRS and CDR2 YFSETQ. The CDR3 has 16 residues. The V and J ends lost 0 bases and 4 bases respectively, with 16 bases between them.

This chain links TRBV9 with TRBJ2-4, with TRBD1 matching over 9 bases. V was pared by 2 bases and J by 1 base, with 4 bases of the junction left unmatched. This CDR3 spans 16 amino acids. The germline V gene has CDR1 SGDLS and CDR2 YYNGEE. The CDR3 DNA reads TGTGCCAGCAGCGTGGGACAGGGAAGCGCCAAAAACATTCAGTACTTC. This encodes CASSVGQGSAKNIQYF. Variable domain in full (rest from reference TRBV9 and TRBJ2-4): DSGVTQTPKHLITATGQRVTLRCSPRSGDLSVYWYQQSLDQGLQFLIQYYNGEERAKGNILERFSAQQFPDLHSELNLSSLELGDSALYFCASSVGQGSAKNIQYFGAGTRLSVL.

This clone was seen more than once but under ten times. The chain combines TRBV4-1 with TRBJ2-1, with 8 bases matching TRBD2. Losses at the gene ends were 1 base for V and 3 bases for J; bases not matched to a gene: 5. Germline CDR1 is MGHRA and CDR2 is YSYEKL. The CDR3 is 16 residues long. The CDR3 is CASSQVGLAGYNEQFF. The CDR3 DNA reads TGCGCCAGCAGCCAAGTCGGTCTAGCGGGCTACAATGAGCAGTTCTTC.

This rearrangement joins TRBV21-1 to TRBJ1-5; the table's D call, TRBD1, has no DNA check behind it. TRBV21-1 is a recognized pseudogene. The CDR3 is made up of 18 amino acids. In DNA, the CDR3 is TGTGCCAGCAGCAAAGCGAGTGAGGGGGCGGTAGGCAATCAGCCCCAGCATTTT. It translates to CASSKASEGAVGNQPQHF.

The gene calls are TRBV18 and TRBJ1-1, with 7 nucleotides matching TRBD1. In germline, CDR1 is KGHSH, CDR2 LQKENI. Germline trimming cut 1 base from V and 4 bases from J; bases unmatched to any gene: 12. CDR3 length: 17 residues. The CDR3 sequence is CASSPRVKGAGSTEAFF. The CDR3 region has the DNA TGTGCCAGCTCACCACGTGTGAAGGGGGCTGGGAGCACTGAAGCTTTCTTT.

This chain uses TRBV4-3 with TRBJ2-6, with 7 bases identical to TRBD2. V was clipped by 0 bases and J by 3 bases; unmatched bases: 11. The germline gives CDR1 LGHNA, CDR2 YSLEER. This CDR3 has 19 residues. The CDR3 is CASSQDRPLGRVGANVLTF. The CDR3 DNA reads TGCGCCAGCAGCCAAGATCGGCCCCTTGGGAGGGTTGGGGCCAACGTCCTGACTTTC.

The chain uses TRBV10-1 and TRBJ1-1; D is possibly TRBD1 (5 bases). The CDR3 is made up of 15 amino acids. Trimming cost V 0 bases and J 1 base, with 9 bases left between them. Germline V gives CDR1 WNHNN, CDR2 SYGVQD (reference sequence). The CDR3 loop is CASSESKDRNTEAFF. CDR3 nucleotide sequence: TGCGCCAGCAGTGAGTCAAAAGACAGGAACACTGAAGCTTTCTTT.

The chain couples TRBV18 to TRBJ2-3; D not certain. The CDR3 is 13 residues long. Trimming cost V 3 bases and J 0 bases, with 4 bases left between them. Germline V gives CDR1 KGHSH, CDR2 LQKENI. The CDR3 bases are TGTGCCAGCTCACCCCTAAGCACAGATACGCAGTATTTT. Protein: CASSPLSTDTQYF.

This chain joins TRBV7-2 and TRBJ2-3, with TRBD1 as a possible D gene (6 bases). The CDR3 is made up of 15 amino acids. V was cut by 1 base and J by 4 bases, with 12 bases left in between. Germline values: CDR1 SGHTA, CDR2 FQGNSA. The CDR3: CASSLGGRGSDTQYF. DNA for the CDR3: TGTGCCAGCAGCTTAGGAGGCAGGGGCTCAGATACGCAGTATTTT.

The chain links TRBV7-2 to TRBJ2-1; TRBD2 aligns across 9 bases. Germline lookup yields CDR1 SGHTA and CDR2 FQGNSA. V lost 5 bases and J lost 5; bases outside the gene matches: 10. The CDR3 totals 16 residues. CDR3 loop: CASSLVSGRRDNEQFF. CDR3 DNA sequence: TGTGCCAGCAGCCTTGTTAGCGGGAGAAGGGACAATGAGCAGTTCTTC. The full variable domain, completed using reference TRBV7-2 and TRBJ2-1, is GAGVSQSPSNKVTEKGKDVELRCDPISGHTALYWYRQSLGQGLEFLIYFQGNSAPDKSGLPSDRFSAERTGGSVSTLTIQRTQQEDSAVYLCASSLVSGRRDNEQFFGPGTRLTVL.

The chain carries TRBV6-2 or TRBV6-3 and TRBJ2-1; maybe TRBD2 (5 bases). CDR3 length: 14 amino acids. Germline lookup yields CDR1 MNHEY and CDR2 SVGEGT. Trimming removed 4 bases from V and 9 bases from J, with 16 bases in between. The DNA for the CDR3 is TGTGCCAGCAGTTTAACCCCTGGCGGAGGTGAGCAGTTCTTC. Its translation is CASSLTPGGGEQFF.

The rearrangement links TRBV5-8 to TRBJ2-7; perhaps TRBD1 as D (5 bases). Germline loops: CDR1 SGHTS, CDR2 YDEGEE. V gave up 1 base and J gave up 0 bases, with 8 bases separating them. The CDR3 covers 14 residues. CDR3 sequence (DNA): TGTGCCAGCAGCTTGCTTAGGGGCTCCTACGAGCAGTACGTC. Protein: CASSLLRGSYEQYV.

V gene TRBV5-6 combines with J gene TRBJ2-2, with TRBD2 identical over 14 bases. CDR1 is SGHDT and CDR2 is YYEEEE in the germline V gene. Trimming removed 4 bases from V and 3 bases from J; junction bases left unmatched: 2. The CDR3 is 16 amino acids. The CDR3 is CASSGGLAGDTGELFF. In nucleotides, the CDR3 is TGTGCCAGCAGCGGGGGACTAGCGGGAGACACCGGGGAGCTGTTTTTT.

This clone was counted many times. J is TRBJ1-1 and V is TRBV7-9; possibly TRBD1 for D (5 bases). Trimming pared 0 bases from V and 1 base from J, leaving 12 bases between. CDR1 and CDR2 (germline): SEHNR, FQNEAQ (reference sequence). There are 16 residues in the CDR3. CDR3 sequence (DNA): TGTGCCAGCAGCTTAGCTGGTTTGGGGCCGAACACTGAAGCTTTCTTT. Translation gives CASSLAGLGPNTEAFF.

This clone was seen only a few times. This sequence joins TRBV5-5 and TRBJ2-1, with 12 bases identical to TRBD2. Trimming at V came to 0 bases and at J to 5 bases, leaving 9 bases not matched to a gene. The germline CDR1 and CDR2 sequences are SGHKS and YYEKEE (reference sequence). This CDR3 has 18 residues. This chain's CDR3 is CASSLGLAGARPNNEQFF. DNA for the CDR3: TGTGCCAGCAGCTTGGGACTAGCGGGGGCCCGACCCAACAATGAGCAGTTCTTC.

In this sample, this clone turned up once. The V and J genes are TRBV7-9 and TRBJ1-1; no clear D. The CDR3 totals 14 residues. The germline CDR1 and CDR2 sequences are SEHNR and FQNEAQ (reference sequence). V was trimmed by 5 bases and J by 1 base, leaving 11 bases between them. CDR3: CASSKPASNTEAFF. As DNA, the CDR3 is TGTGCCAGCAGCAAGCCCGCATCGAACACTGAAGCTTTCTTT.

This rearrangement joins TRBV3-1 (or the pseudogene TRBV3-2) to TRBJ2-1; 9 bases are shared with TRBD1. CDR1 is LGHDT and CDR2 is YNNKEL in the germline V gene (reference sequence). This CDR3 region has 14 residues. V lost 1 base and J lost 10; bases outside the gene matches: 5. The CDR3 sequence is CASSQATGGIEQFF. Written as DNA, the CDR3 is TGTGCCAGCAGCCAAGCGACAGGGGGTATCGAGCAGTTCTTC.

In this sample, this clone turned up once. The chain couples TRBV6-2 or TRBV6-3 to TRBJ1-4; 12 bases match TRBD1. Germline V gene data show CDR1 as MNHEY and CDR2 as SVGEGT. The trim removed 2 bases at V and 10 bases at J, leaving 2 bases unmatched. The CDR3 contains 14 residues. CDR3 nucleotide sequence: TGTGCCAGCAGTTACGGGACAGGGGGCGCAAAACTGTTTTTT. This sequence encodes CASSYGTGGAKLFF.

V gene TRBV27 combines with J gene TRBJ1-2; D is ambiguous. Germline CDR1 is MNHEY and CDR2 is SMNVEV (reference sequence). CDR3 length: 14 amino acids. V lost 6 bases and J lost 9, with 20 bases in between. The CDR3 coding sequence is TGTGCCAGCAGCCAAGCTCCACGCTCAGGCAGCTACACCTTC. Protein: CASSQAPRSGSYTF.

The J gene is TRBJ2-1, the V gene TRBV28, with 11 bases lining up with TRBD2. The J segment lost 7 bases and the V segment lost 5 bases, leaving 19 bases of the junction unmatched. CDR3 length equals 19 residues. CDR1 is MDHEN and CDR2 is SYDVKM in the germline V gene. CDR3: CASSPPPRFLAGGGNEQFF. CDR3 sequence (DNA): TGTGCCAGCAGTCCACCTCCCCGCTTTCTAGCGGGAGGTGGAAATGAGCAGTTCTTC.

The J gene is TRBJ2-5, the V gene TRBV6-1, with TRBD2 identical over 14 bases. The CDR3 is made up of 17 amino acids. V lost 3 bases and J lost 5; bases outside the gene matches: 8. The germline CDR1 and CDR2 sequences are MNHNS and SASEGT. The CDR3 DNA sequence: TGTGCCAGCAGTGATCGGACTAGCGGGAGGTGGGCGGAGACCCAGTACTTC. This gives the protein CASSDRTSGRWAETQYF.

The chain recombines TRBV2 with TRBJ1-4; D ambiguous. Germline V CDR1 and CDR2: SNHLY, FYNNEI. The CDR3 contains 14 residues. V dropped 4 bases and J dropped 4 bases, with 10 bases sitting between them. The CDR3 loop is CASSVLQNNEKLFF. The CDR3 nucleotides read TGTGCCAGCAGTGTGTTACAGAATAATGAAAAACTGTTTTTT.

The gene calls are TRBV14 and TRBJ2-5; 8 positions agree with TRBD1. The V gene's germline CDR1 is SGHDN and CDR2 FVKESK. Trimming took 3 bases from V and 1 from J; bases not matched to a gene: 4. The CDR3 has 15 amino acids. The CDR3 protein is CASSHHRGVQETQYF. The CDR3 nucleotides are TGTGCCAGCAGCCACCACAGGGGGGTCCAAGAGACCCAGTACTTC.

This CDR3 reads CAWSSGLAGTGELFF. The CDR3 DNA sequence: TGTGCCTGGTCCTCTGGGTTAGCGGGCACCGGGGAGCTGTTTTTT. The V and J genes are TRBV30 and TRBJ2-2, with 7 bases that match TRBD2. In germline, CDR1 is GTSNPN, CDR2 SVGIG (reference sequence). J lost 4 bases, V lost 5 bases, and 10 bases had no gene match. This CDR3 is built from 15 residues.